This T cell receptor (beta chain) was documented in a study of shared clonotypes between healthy human individuals. The CDR3 length is 17 residues. In germline, CDR1 is LNHDA, CDR2 SQIVND (reference sequence). V was pared by 5 bases and J by 2 bases, with 8 bases of the junction left unmatched. The table came from immunoSEQ multiplex PCR; TCRdb's copy has only in-frame clones and leaves some out. The table records fewer than 1.8 million clones, 98% of them present only once. This receptor was obtained from a man in his thirties or forties in good health. Sequenced material: naive CD4+ T cells sorted from blood. Subset reported: CD45RA+ positively selected. This rearrangement joins TRBV19 to TRBJ2-7; 14 bases fit TRBD2. The CDR3, as DNA: TGTGCCAGTAGTCTCCGACTAGCGGGAGGGAGAACCTACGAGCAGTACTTC. This translates into CASSLRLAGGRTYEQYF.